These 30 T cell receptor beta chains were sequenced from one sample in a study of type 1 and type 2 diabetes patients. PCR was run on genomic DNA. The TCR beta CDR3 region was amplified using 30 forward and 13 reverse primers. TCRdb re-derived calls from the multiplex PCR reads in MiXCR, one entry per CDR3 protein. The data contain 270,000 or so distinct CDR3 sequences, around 47% of them singletons. Input material: peripheral blood mononuclear cells (PBMCs). These receptors came from a man aged 18 to 29 with type 2 diabetes.

This clonotype was seen once. The rearrangement uses TRBV19 and TRBJ2-7; 14 bases agree with TRBD2. Losses at the gene ends were 4 bases for V and 3 bases for J; bases not matched to a gene: 2. Germline values: CDR1 LNHDA, CDR2 SQIVND (reference sequence). This CDR3 region has 15 residues. CDR3 DNA sequence: TGTGCCAGTAGTAGAGGACTAGCGGGGGGCTACGAGCAGTACTTC. Translating gives CASSRGLAGGYEQYF. Combining the CDR3 with reference TRBV19 and TRBJ2-7 gives the whole variable domain DGGITQSPKYLFRKEGQNVTLSCEQNLNHDAMYWYRQDPGQGLRLIYYSQIVNDFQKGDIAEGYSVSREKKESFPLTVTSAQKNPTAFYLCASSRGLAGGYEQYFGPGTRLTVT.

The CDR3 loop reads CASSANSRDPGSGYTF. CDR3 coding DNA: TGTGCCAGCAGCGCTAACTCACGGGACCCGGGCAGTGGCTACACCTTC. The V and J genes are TRBV9 and TRBJ1-2; D perhaps matches TRBD1 (5 bases). This CDR3 region has 16 residues. V was shortened by 3 bases and J by 7 bases, with 22 bases between the two germline ends. CDR1 and CDR2 from the germline V gene are SGDLS and YYNGEE.

The chain has TRBV7-3 and TRBJ1-2, with 9 bases aligning to TRBD1. Per the germline V gene, CDR1 is SGHTA and CDR2 is FQGTGA. There are 14 residues in the CDR3. V was pared by 4 bases and J by 5 bases, with 5 bases of the junction left unmatched. The CDR3 loop reads CASSSQGAKYGYTF. The CDR3 DNA reads as TGTGCCAGCAGCTCACAGGGGGCGAAGTATGGCTACACCTTC.

This clonotype was recorded at least ten times. This chain links TRBV2 with TRBJ2-3; no clear D. V shed 7 bases and J shed 6 bases, with 8 bases lying between them. Germline V CDR1 and CDR2: SNHLY, FYNNEI. The CDR3 runs to 11 residues. CDR3 region: CASTFADTQYF. CDR3 in DNA: TGTGCCAGCACCTTTGCGGATACGCAGTATTTT.

This clonotype was recorded many times. This chain connects TRBV2 to TRBJ2-1; 14 nucleotides match TRBD2. V lost 6 bases to trimming and J lost 6 bases; unmatched junction nucleotides: 4. CDR1 SNHLY and CDR2 FYNNEI come from the germline V gene. CDR3 length equals 15 residues. In DNA, the CDR3 is TGTGCCAGCAGACCCGGGACTAGCGGGAGCAATGAGCAGTTCTTC. It is translated as CASRPGTSGSNEQFF.

J is TRBJ2-5 and V is TRBV12-3 or TRBV12-4, with 9 bases aligning to TRBD2. V was pared by 7 bases and J by 4 bases, with 7 bases of the junction left unmatched. The CDR3 extends over 14 amino acids. DNA of the CDR3: TGTGCCAGCAATCAGGGACTAGCAGGAGAGACCCAGTACTTC. Translated, it gives CASNQGLAGETQYF.

Here the CDR3 DNA reads TGTGCCGGGACTAGCGGGGTGTACGAGCAGTACTTC. The encoded protein is CAGTSGVYEQYF. The chain recombines TRBV30 with TRBJ2-7, with 13 nucleotides matching TRBD2. Germline V gene lookup returns CDR1 GTSNPN and CDR2 SVGIG (reference sequence). This CDR3 region has 12 residues. J lost 4 bases, V lost 8 bases, and 2 bases had no gene match.

The chain carries TRBV20-1 and TRBJ2-2; 8 bases fit TRBD2. The CDR3 length is 13 residues. The germline CDR1 and CDR2 sequences are DFQATT and SNEGSKA (reference sequence). V lost 6 bases, J lost 6 bases, and 6 bases stayed unmatched. DNA for the CDR3: TGCAGTGCCGCCCGGGGGGGCCCCGGGGAGCTGTTTTTT. Amino acids: CSAARGGPGELFF.

The chain is built from TRBV7-8 and TRBJ2-3; no reliable D call. This CDR3 is 13 amino acids long. Germline assignment: CDR1 SGHVS and CDR2 FQNEAQ. Trimming shortened V by 2 bases and J by 3 bases, and 6 bases separated the two germline ends. CDR3 loop: CASSLLETDTQYF. The DNA of the CDR3 is TGTGCCAGCAGCTTACTGGAGACAGATACGCAGTATTTT. The full variable domain, its missing parts supplied by reference TRBV7-8 and TRBJ2-3, is GAGVSQSPRYKVAKRGQDVALRCDPISGHVSLFWYQQALGQGPEFLTYFQNEAQLDKSGLPSDRFFAERPEGSVSTLKIQRTQQEDSAVYLCASSLLETDTQYFGPGTRLTVL.

This clonotype was seen at least ten times. This chain joins TRBV19 and TRBJ2-7, with D possibly called TRBD1 or TRBD2 (6 bases each). This CDR3 is built from 13 residues. Germline values: CDR1 LNHDA, CDR2 SQIVND (reference sequence). Trimming shortened V by 4 bases and J by 7 bases, and 14 bases separated the two germline ends. The CDR3 loop is CASSTGGGTEQYF. Written as DNA, the CDR3 is TGTGCCAGTAGTACAGGAGGGGGGACGGAGCAGTACTTC.

For this clonotype: This sequence may be a read error, since a much larger clone differs from it by one base. As the CDR3 is not closed by the conserved phenylalanine or tryptophan, this likely results from a read error. The chain recombines TRBV2 with TRBJ1-1; D is unclear. This CDR3 has 12 amino acids. Germline V gene data show CDR1 as SNHLY and CDR2 as FYNNEI. V dropped 1 base and J dropped 6 bases, with 6 bases sitting between them. The CDR3 DNA sequence: TGTGCCAGCAGTGAAGTTGGCTCTGAAGCTTTCTCT. This gives the protein CASSEVGSEAFS.

The chain recombines TRBV20-1 with TRBJ2-5, with D perhaps being TRBD1 or TRBD2 (5 bases each). Between the trimmed V and J ends, which lost 6 bases and 3 bases, there was a span of 23 bases. The CDR3 covers 16 residues. In germline, CDR1 is DFQATT, CDR2 SNEGSKA (reference sequence). CDR3 nucleotide sequence: TGCAGTGCCAGTCCCGCTAACCGGGGCAGGGAAGAGACCCAGTACTTC. Protein product: CSASPANRGREETQYF.

In its sample, this clonotype was seen a few times. For the CDR3, the DNA is TGTGCCAGCATGGGGGACTTAAGCTCCTACGAGCAGTACTTC. It specifies CASMGDLSSYEQYF. The chain joins TRBV2 to TRBJ2-7; perhaps TRBD2 as D (6 bases). V was clipped by 7 bases and J by 0 bases, with 13 bases between them. CDR3 length: 14 residues. Germline V gene lookup returns CDR1 SNHLY and CDR2 FYNNEI.

The chain combines TRBV3-1 with TRBJ2-7; D not certain. Trimming left V 0 bases short and J 3 bases short, with 12 bases between. Germline CDR1 LGHDT, CDR2 YNNKEL (reference sequence). This CDR3 contains 15 residues. CDR3 sequence reads: CASSQDWVASYEQYF. CDR3 in DNA: TGTGCCAGCAGCCAAGATTGGGTAGCTAGCTACGAGCAGTACTTC.

This chain uses TRBV15 with TRBJ1-4; 7 positions agree with TRBD1. Germline CDR1 reads LNHNV; CDR2 reads YYDKDF (reference sequence). This CDR3 has 15 residues. J gave up 8 bases and V 3 bases, and 9 bases lay outside the gene matches. In DNA, the CDR3 is TGTGCCACCAGCAGGTCCAGGGGGACTGGGGAAAAACTGTTTTTT. This translates into CATSRSRGTGEKLFF. The full variable domain, with the rest looked up from reference TRBV15 and TRBJ1-4, is DAMVIQNPRYQVTQFGKPVTLSCSQTLNHNVMYWYQQKSSQAPKLLFHYYDKDFNNEADTPDNFQSRRPNTSFCFLDIRSPGLGDTAMYLCATSRSRGTGEKLFFGSGTQLSVL.

In its sample, this clonotype was seen a few times. The chain joins TRBV7-3 to TRBJ2-7; a weak D match, TRBD2 (7 bases). The CDR3 is 15 residues long. Germline CDR1 is SGHTA and CDR2 is FQGTGA. V was trimmed by 2 bases and J by 2 bases, leaving 13 bases between them. The CDR3: CASSLGVGGAYEQYF. CDR3 sequence (DNA): TGTGCCAGCAGCTTAGGGGTAGGGGGGGCCTACGAGCAGTACTTC.

This clonotype showed up just a few times. The chain links TRBV6-5 to TRBJ2-5; perhaps TRBD1 as D (5 bases). V shed 6 bases and J shed 0 bases, with 8 bases lying between them. Per the germline V gene, CDR1 is MNHEY and CDR2 is SVGAGI. There are 13 residues in the CDR3. The CDR3 protein is CASSQGDQETQYF. The CDR3 DNA reads as TGTGCCAGCAGCCAAGGGGACCAAGAGACCCAGTACTTC.

The chain has TRBV7-2 and TRBJ2-5; D unclear. Germline V gene data show CDR1 as SGHTA and CDR2 as FQGNSA. There are 15 residues in the CDR3. V lost 5 bases to trimming and J lost 4 bases, with 17 bases between them. This CDR3 is CASSPSGSYSETQYF. CDR3 DNA: TGTGCCAGCAGCCCGAGTGGTAGTTATTCAGAGACCCAGTACTTC.

The CDR3 is CASSRSGTQHYEQYF. DNA for the CDR3: TGTGCCAGCAGCCGAAGCGGGACCCAGCACTACGAGCAGTACTTC. The genes are TRBV2 and TRBJ2-7; 7 bases are shared with TRBD2. This CDR3 comprises 15 residues. V trimming: 6 bases; J trimming: 3 bases; junction bases outside the gene matches: 11. The germline CDR1 and CDR2 sequences are SNHLY and FYNNEI.

The chain carries TRBV20-1 and TRBJ1-5; 9 nucleotides match TRBD1. V lost 5 bases to trimming and J lost 6 bases; unmatched junction nucleotides: 8. The CDR3 is made up of 14 amino acids. Germline-derived CDR1 and CDR2 are DFQATT and SNEGSKA (reference sequence). CDR3 nucleotide sequence: TGCAGTGCTGTACCGGGACAGGGTATTCAGCCCCAGCATTTT. It encodes CSAVPGQGIQPQHF.

This sequence joins TRBV28 and TRBJ1-4; D ambiguous. CDR3 length: 13 amino acids. Deletions cut 4 bases from V and 9 bases from J, with 12 bases between. Germline CDR1 reads MDHEN; CDR2 reads SYDVKM. The CDR3 sequence: CASSYGTSKKLFF. The DNA of the CDR3 is TGTGCCAGCAGTTATGGTACATCGAAAAAACTGTTTTTT.

This chain links TRBV7-2 with TRBJ2-7, with D maybe TRBD1 (5 bases). Germline V gene data show CDR1 as SGHTA and CDR2 as FQGNSA. This CDR3 is 12 amino acids long. With 7 bases removed from V and 3 bases from J, the gap between germline ends came to 10 bases. The CDR3 coding sequence is TGTGCCAGCACAGACAGAATCTACGAGCAGTACTTC. It encodes CASTDRIYEQYF.

This rearrangement joins TRBV25-1 to TRBJ2-7; 7 nucleotides match TRBD1. V shed 7 bases, J shed 1 base, and the junction held 4 bases outside the gene matches. The CDR3 is 13 amino acids. CDR1 is MGHDK and CDR2 is SYGVNS in the germline V gene. CDR3 region: CASNRDRSYEQYF. The CDR3 DNA sequence: TGTGCCAGCAATAGGGACAGATCCTACGAGCAGTACTTC.

V gene TRBV6-6 combines with J gene TRBJ1-2; 8 bases line up with TRBD1. The CDR3 covers 15 residues. The germline V gene has CDR1 MNHNY and CDR2 SVGAGI (reference sequence). With V trimmed by 6 bases and J by 0 bases, 6 bases remained unmatched. The CDR3 DNA sequence: TGTGCCAGCAGAGCCGGACAGGGAGCTAACTATGGCTACACCTTC. This sequence encodes CASRAGQGANYGYTF.

The gene calls are TRBV12-3 or TRBV12-4 and TRBJ2-5; D may be TRBD1 (6 bases). This CDR3 spans 14 amino acids. The germline V and J ends were trimmed by 6 bases and 5 bases, with 16 bases remaining between them. CDR3 in amino acids: CASSSGQTWETQYF. The DNA for the CDR3 is TGTGCCAGCAGCAGTGGACAGACCTGGGAGACCCAGTACTTC.

This clonotype showed up just once. The rearrangement joins TRBV15 to TRBJ1-3; no definite D call. Germline V gene sequence: CDR1 LNHNV, CDR2 YYDKDF (reference sequence). The length of the CDR3 is 15 residues. Trimming left V 4 bases short and J 2 bases short, with 12 bases between. The CDR3 loop reads CATSKSGAPGNTIYF. DNA for the CDR3: TGTGCCACCAGCAAGTCGGGTGCACCTGGAAACACCATATATTTT.

The chain uses TRBV15 and TRBJ1-2; 9 nucleotides agree with TRBD1. V was clipped by 5 bases and J by 5 bases; unmatched bases: 6. The germline V gene encodes CDR1 LNHNV and CDR2 YYDKDF (reference sequence). CDR3 length: 14 amino acids. The CDR3 region has the DNA TGTGCCACCAGCCAGGACAGGGGAGCATATGGCTACACCTTC. Amino acids: CATSQDRGAYGYTF.

This clonotype was detected only once. The chain links TRBV19 to TRBJ2-1; 7 bases agree with TRBD2. J was trimmed by 6 bases and V by 7 bases; bases with no gene match: 9. Germline CDR1 LNHDA, CDR2 SQIVND (reference sequence). The length of the CDR3 is 14 residues. The DNA of the CDR3 is TGTGCCAGTAACGCGGGAGCCCTAGGCAATGAGCAGTTCTTC. It codes for CASNAGALGNEQFF.

Written as DNA, the CDR3 is TGTGCCAGCAGCCCGGGCGGGGCTGGGTATGGCTACACCTTC. This sequence encodes CASSPGGAGYGYTF. This chain uses TRBV12-3 or TRBV12-4 with TRBJ1-2, with a weak D call TRBD1 (5 bases). V lost 6 bases to trimming and J lost 5 bases, with 16 bases between them. The CDR3 sequence is 14 residues long.

This chain connects TRBV19 to TRBJ1-6; D is undetermined. Germline-derived CDR1 and CDR2 are LNHDA and SQIVND (reference sequence). The V end lost 6 bases, the J end lost 8 bases, and 8 bases lay between the germline ends. CDR3 length: 12 amino acids. The CDR3 region is CASRVGYSPLHF. The CDR3 coding sequence is TGTGCCAGTAGGGTAGGATATTCACCCCTCCACTTT.